Listed here is a single T cell receptor (beta chain). These data come from a study of blood T cell repertoires in COVID-19. About the research overall: COVID-19 samples, acute and convalescent, were from the United States, Italy and Spain. T cells, B-cell-depleted T cells, or PBMCs provided the cDNA or gDNA that served as material.

In the original workflow: Reference gene primer amplification in the assay estimated nucleated cell counts. Some clones are missing from TCRdb's copy, which holds only in-frame ones; the method was immunoSEQ multiplex PCR. V and J calls plus clone size are reproduced from that table; the DNA served to infer D and trimming. The table lists 95,000 to 100,000 clones, roughly 79% of them singletons, with about 10% in the top ten. The CDR3 is 15 amino acids. The ends were cut back, 2 bases at V and 3 bases at J, with 11 bases in the middle. The germline V gene encodes CDR1 MNHEY and CDR2 SVGAGI. This receptor was taken from a man aged 70 or older with acute or convalescent COVID-19. The V and J genes are TRBV6-5 and TRBJ1-5; perhaps TRBD1 as D (5 bases). The material sequenced was peripheral blood. The CDR3 protein is CASSYGQGDNQPQHF. For the CDR3, the DNA is TGTGCCAGCAGTTACGGTCAGGGTGACAATCAGCCCCAGCATTTT.